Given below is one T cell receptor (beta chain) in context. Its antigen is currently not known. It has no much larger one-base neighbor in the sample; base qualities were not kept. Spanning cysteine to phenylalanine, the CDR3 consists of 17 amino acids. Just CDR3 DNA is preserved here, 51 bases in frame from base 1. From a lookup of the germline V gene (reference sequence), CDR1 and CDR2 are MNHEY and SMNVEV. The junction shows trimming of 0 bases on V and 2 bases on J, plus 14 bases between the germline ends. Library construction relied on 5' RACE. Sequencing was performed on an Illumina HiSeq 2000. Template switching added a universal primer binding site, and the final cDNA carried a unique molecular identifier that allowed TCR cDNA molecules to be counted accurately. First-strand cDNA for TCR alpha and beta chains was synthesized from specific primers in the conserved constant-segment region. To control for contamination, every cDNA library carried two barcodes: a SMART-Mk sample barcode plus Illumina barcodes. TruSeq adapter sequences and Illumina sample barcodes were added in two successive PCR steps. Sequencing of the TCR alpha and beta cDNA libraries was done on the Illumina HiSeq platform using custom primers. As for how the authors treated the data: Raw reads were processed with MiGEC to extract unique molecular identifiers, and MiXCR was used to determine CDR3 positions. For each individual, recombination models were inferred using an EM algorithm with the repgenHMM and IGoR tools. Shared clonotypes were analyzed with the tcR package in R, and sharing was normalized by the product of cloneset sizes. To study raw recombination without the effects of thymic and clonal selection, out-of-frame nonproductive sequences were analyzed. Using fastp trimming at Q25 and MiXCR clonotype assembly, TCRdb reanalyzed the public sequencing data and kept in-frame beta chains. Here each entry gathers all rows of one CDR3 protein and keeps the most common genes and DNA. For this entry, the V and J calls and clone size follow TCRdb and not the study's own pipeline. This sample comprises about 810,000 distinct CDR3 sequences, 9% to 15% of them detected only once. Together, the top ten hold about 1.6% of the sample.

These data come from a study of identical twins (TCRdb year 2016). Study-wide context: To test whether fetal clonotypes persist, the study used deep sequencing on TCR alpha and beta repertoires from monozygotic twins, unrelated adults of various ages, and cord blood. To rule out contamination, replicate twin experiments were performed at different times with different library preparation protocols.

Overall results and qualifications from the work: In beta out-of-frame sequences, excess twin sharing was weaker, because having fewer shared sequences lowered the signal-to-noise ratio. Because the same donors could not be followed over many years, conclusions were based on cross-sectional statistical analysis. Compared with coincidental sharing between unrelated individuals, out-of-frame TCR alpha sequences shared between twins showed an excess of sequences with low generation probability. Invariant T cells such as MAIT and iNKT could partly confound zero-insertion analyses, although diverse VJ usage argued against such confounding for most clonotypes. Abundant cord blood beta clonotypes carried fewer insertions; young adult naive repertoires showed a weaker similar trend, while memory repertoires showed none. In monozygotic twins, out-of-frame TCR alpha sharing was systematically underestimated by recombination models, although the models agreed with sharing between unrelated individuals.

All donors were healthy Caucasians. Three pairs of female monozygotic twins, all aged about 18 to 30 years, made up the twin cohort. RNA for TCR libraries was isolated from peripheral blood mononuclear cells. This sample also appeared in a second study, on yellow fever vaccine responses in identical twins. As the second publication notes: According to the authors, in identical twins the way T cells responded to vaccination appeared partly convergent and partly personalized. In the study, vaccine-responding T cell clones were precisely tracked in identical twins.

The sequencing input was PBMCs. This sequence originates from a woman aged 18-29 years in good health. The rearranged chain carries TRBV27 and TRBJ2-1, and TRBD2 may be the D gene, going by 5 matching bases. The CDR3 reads CASSLSSGLETYNEQFF. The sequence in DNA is TGTGCCAGCAGTTTATCCTCTGGACTCGAAACCTACAATGAGCAGTTCTTC.